The 19 T cell receptor beta chains below all came from one sample that was sequenced in a study of CD8+ T cells in alopecia areata. cDNA serving as the sequencing template came from extracted, reverse transcribed RNA. TCRdb keeps only in-frame clones here, not all; method: immunoSEQ multiplex PCR. This table holds some 200,000 clones, roughly three fifths found once. Treatment given: oral pan-JAK inhibitor, 5-10 mg twice daily. Source: CD4+ T cells sorted from blood, taken at week 4, from a patient treated with tofacitinib. These receptors were taken from a human donor with alopecia areata.

The chain links TRBV5-1 to TRBJ2-3; D ambiguous. CDR3 length equals 13 residues. Germline-derived CDR1 and CDR2 are SGHRS and YFSETQ. V was shortened by 0 bases and J by 4 bases, with 6 bases between the two germline ends. CDR3 sequence reads: CASSLDGADTQYF. The CDR3 bases are TGCGCCAGCAGCTTGGATGGAGCAGATACGCAGTATTTT.

This rearrangement joins TRBV7-2 to TRBJ1-3; no firm D call. The CDR3 extends over 16 amino acids. Germline V gives CDR1 SGHTA, CDR2 FQGNSA. V was shortened by 0 bases and J by 0 bases, with 9 bases between the two germline ends. The CDR3 nucleotides are TGTGCCAGCAGCTTAGCTCGCAGCCCCTCTGGAAACACCATATATTTT. It yields the protein CASSLARSPSGNTIYF.

V usage is TRBV5-1 and J usage is TRBJ2-7; 11 nucleotides match TRBD2. Unmatched junction bases numbered 11, after V lost 0 bases and J lost 3 bases. The CDR3 runs to 18 residues. The germline CDR1 and CDR2 sequences are SGHRS and YFSETQ. The CDR3 is CASSLGSTSGGFFYEQYF. In DNA, the CDR3 is TGCGCCAGCAGCTTGGGTTCAACTAGCGGGGGTTTTTTCTACGAGCAGTACTTC.

The chain is built from TRBV4-1 and TRBJ2-3; unclear D gene. This CDR3 is 12 amino acids long. The V and J ends lost 3 bases and 6 bases respectively, with 7 bases between them. The V gene's germline CDR1 is MGHRA and CDR2 YSYEKL. The CDR3 nucleotides are TGCGCCAGCAGCCAGCCCTGGGATACGCAGTATTTT. Translating it yields CASSQPWDTQYF.

V and J are TRBV30 and TRBJ2-7; 10 nucleotides agree with TRBD1. With 5 bases clipped from V and 3 bases from J, the junction kept 7 bases outside the gene matches. The CDR3 is 14 amino acids. The germline CDR1 and CDR2 sequences are GTSNPN and SVGIG (reference sequence). The CDR3 loop is CAWVGQGTVYEQYF. CDR3 coding DNA: TGTGCCTGGGTGGGACAGGGGACGGTCTACGAGCAGTACTTC.

The chain employs TRBV7-9 and TRBJ2-7; tentative D call: TRBD1 (5 bases). The V gene lost 1 base and the J gene lost 7 bases, with 14 bases spanning the gap. CDR1 and CDR2 from the germline V gene are SEHNR and FQNEAQ (reference sequence). This CDR3 has 14 amino acids. In nucleotides, the CDR3 is TGTGCCAGCAGCTTAGGCAGGGTAGTCGAAGAGCAGTACTTC. Translating it yields CASSLGRVVEEQYF.

The rearrangement uses TRBV7-2 and TRBJ2-2; 7 nucleotides agree with TRBD1. The junction had 4 bases not matched to a gene; V was cut back by 4 bases and J by 5 bases. CDR3 length: 14 amino acids. CDR1 SGHTA and CDR2 FQGNSA come from the germline V gene. Written as DNA, the CDR3 is TGTGCCAGCAGCTCGGGACAGCCTACCGGGGAGCTGTTTTTT. Encoded protein: CASSSGQPTGELFF.

This clone was seen only a few times. The chain couples TRBV9 to TRBJ1-1; D unresolved. This CDR3 contains 14 residues. The germline gives CDR1 SGDLS, CDR2 YYNGEE. The ends were cut back, 0 bases at V and 1 base at J, with 7 bases in the middle. CDR3 residues: CASSVDGGNTEAFF. CDR3 nucleotide sequence: TGTGCCAGCAGCGTAGACGGAGGGAACACTGAAGCTTTCTTT.

On this clone: In the same sample, other DNA sequences code for this CDR3. This chain connects TRBV30 to TRBJ1-1; D gene ambiguous. CDR1 is GTSNPN and CDR2 is SVGIG in the germline V gene (reference sequence). This CDR3 contains 13 residues. Trimming pared 2 bases from V and 1 base from J, leaving 8 bases between. The CDR3: CAWSRLPNTEAFF. Here the CDR3 DNA reads TGTGCCTGGAGTAGACTGCCGAACACTGAAGCTTTCTTT.

The rearrangement links TRBV29-1 to TRBJ2-1; 8 bases match TRBD1. This CDR3 region has 14 residues. Germline lookup yields CDR1 SQVTM and CDR2 ANQGSEA. The trim removed 2 bases at V and 4 bases at J, leaving 4 bases unmatched. The CDR3 DNA follows: TGCAGCGTTGAAAAAAGGACAGGGTACAATGAGCAGTTCTTC. It codes for CSVEKRTGYNEQFF.

The chain links TRBV6-5 to TRBJ2-7, with D tentatively TRBD1 (7 bases). The CDR3 runs to 13 residues. Germline CDR1 reads MNHEY; CDR2 reads SVGAGI. V lost 6 bases, J lost 3 bases, and 12 bases lay in between. The CDR3 DNA follows: TGTGCCAGCAGCCGCGGGACAGACTACGAGCAGTACTTC. Translated, it gives CASSRGTDYEQYF.

This clone was detected only a few times. This chain joins TRBV15 and TRBJ2-3, with D maybe TRBD2 (5 bases). The length of the CDR3 is 15 residues. From germline, CDR1 is LNHNV and CDR2 YYDKDF (reference sequence). Trimming took off 4 bases at V and 3 bases at J, with 14 bases between the two ends. The CDR3 nucleotides are TGTGCCACCAGCAAAGACCGACTACGAACAGATACGCAGTATTTT. It is translated as CATSKDRLRTDTQYF.

This clone came up a few times. The chain couples TRBV2 to TRBJ1-2; D is unclear. CDR1 is SNHLY and CDR2 is FYNNEI in the germline V gene. The germline V and J ends were trimmed by 4 bases and 8 bases, with 11 bases remaining between them. The CDR3 has 12 residues. As DNA, the CDR3 is TGTGCCAGCAGTGCGGGTTTGTGGGGCTACACCTTC. Amino acids: CASSAGLWGYTF.

The rearrangement uses TRBV19 and TRBJ2-1; 7 bases match TRBD1. The J segment lost 8 bases and the V segment lost 4 bases, leaving 17 bases of the junction unmatched. Looked up from germline, CDR1 is LNHDA and CDR2 is SQIVND (reference sequence). The CDR3 consists of 17 residues. CDR3 in amino acids: CASSRGGGAGGHHEQFF. The CDR3 DNA sequence: TGTGCCAGTAGTAGAGGTGGTGGGGCAGGGGGACACCATGAGCAGTTCTTC.

This clone came up a few times. The chain recombines TRBV30 with TRBJ2-7, with D unresolved. Germline CDR1 and CDR2: GTSNPN and SVGIG (reference sequence). V lost 1 base, J lost 2 bases, and 3 bases lay in between. This CDR3 has 11 residues. CDR3 coding DNA: TGTGCCTGGAGTGACCCCTACGAGCAGTACTTC. Its translation: CAWSDPYEQYF.

J is TRBJ1-6 and V is TRBV27, with TRBD1 as a possible D gene (5 bases). The CDR3 sequence is 15 residues long. Germline CDR1 MNHEY, CDR2 SMNVEV (reference sequence). V gave up 7 bases and J gave up 7 bases, with 17 bases separating them. The chain's CDR3 is CASKVDSRRNSPLHF. DNA of the CDR3: TGTGCCAGCAAAGTTGACAGTCGGAGGAATTCACCCCTCCACTTT.

As DNA, the CDR3 is TGCAGCGTTGAGGAGACATTACGCACAGATACGCAGTATTTT. It yields the protein CSVEETLRTDTQYF. The V and J genes are TRBV29-1 and TRBJ2-3, with unresolved D. This CDR3 comprises 14 residues. V shed 3 bases and J shed 1 base, with 11 bases lying between them. CDR1 is SQVTM and CDR2 is ANQGSEA in the germline V gene.

The chain uses TRBV23-1 and TRBJ2-7; D unclear. TRBV23-1 is an ORF; its function is uncertain. V gave up 8 bases and J gave up 7 bases, with 18 bases separating them. The CDR3 spans 13 residues. The CDR3 is CASGPRKDGEQYF. The CDR3 bases are TGCGCCAGCGGCCCCCGCAAGGACGGAGAGCAGTACTTC.

This clone was seen a few times. This chain links TRBV29-1 with TRBJ1-2, with D tentatively TRBD1 (6 bases). CDR1 SQVTM and CDR2 ANQGSEA come from the germline V gene. Trimming took off 5 bases at V and 0 bases at J, with 16 bases between the two ends. This CDR3 spans 15 amino acids. The CDR3 DNA reads TGCAGCGTTCTTTGGGTGCGGACAGCTAACTATGGCTACACCTTC. This encodes CSVLWVRTANYGYTF. The variable domain in full, completed from reference TRBV29-1 and TRBJ1-2, reads SAVISQKPSRDICQRGTSLTIQCQVDSQVTMMFWYRQQPGQSLTLIATANQGSEATYESGFVIDKFPISRPNLTFSTLTVSNMSPEDSSIYLCSVLWVRTANYGYTFGSGTRLTVV.